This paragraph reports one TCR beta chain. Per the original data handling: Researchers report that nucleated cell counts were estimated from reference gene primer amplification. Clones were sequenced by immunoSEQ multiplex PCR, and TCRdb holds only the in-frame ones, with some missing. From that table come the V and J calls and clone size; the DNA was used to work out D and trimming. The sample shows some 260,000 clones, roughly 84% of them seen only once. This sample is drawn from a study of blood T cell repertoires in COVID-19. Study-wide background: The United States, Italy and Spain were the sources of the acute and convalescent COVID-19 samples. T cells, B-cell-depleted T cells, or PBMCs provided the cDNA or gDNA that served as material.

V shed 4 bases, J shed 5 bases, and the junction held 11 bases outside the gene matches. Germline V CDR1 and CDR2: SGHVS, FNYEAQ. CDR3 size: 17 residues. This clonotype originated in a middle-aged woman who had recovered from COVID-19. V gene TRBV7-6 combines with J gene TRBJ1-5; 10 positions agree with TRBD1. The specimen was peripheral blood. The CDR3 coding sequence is TGTGCCAGCAGCTCAGACAGGGGGCAGGGTGGTGATCAGCCCCAGCATTTT. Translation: CASSSDRGQGGDQPQHF.